The sequence of this TCR beta chain was determined in a study of spatial heterogeneity in lung cancer. Study-level points and caveats: Expanded alpha and beta TCR counts within tumors tracked tumor mutation counts.

As to time point: sample taken at primary tumor resection. This clonotype is large by share. Antigen: not known. TCRdb re-called the 5' RACE reads through MiXCR, storing one row per CDR3 protein. This repertoire shows some 1,600 distinct CDR3 sequences, about 8.3% found once; its top ten account for around a third. This CDR3 has 15 residues. The V and J ends lost 5 bases and 8 bases, in that order; junction bases with no gene match: 6. Germline-derived CDR1 and CDR2 are SGHTA and FQGNSA. This sequence originates from a male donor with early-stage non-small cell lung cancer. The material sequenced was lung tumor tissue, taken at surgery. The rearrangement uses TRBV7-2 and TRBJ2-1, with 13 positions matching TRBD2. The CDR3 reads CASSSGTSGIYEQFF. CDR3 bases: TGTGCCAGCAGCAGCGGGACTAGCGGGATCTATGAGCAGTTCTTC.